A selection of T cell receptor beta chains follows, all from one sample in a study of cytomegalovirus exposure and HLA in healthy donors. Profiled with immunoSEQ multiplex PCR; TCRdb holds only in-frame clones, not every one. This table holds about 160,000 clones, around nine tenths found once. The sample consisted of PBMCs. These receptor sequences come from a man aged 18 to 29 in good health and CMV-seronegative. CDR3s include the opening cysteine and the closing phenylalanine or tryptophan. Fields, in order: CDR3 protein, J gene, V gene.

CDR3: CASSLNPAGRSGNTIYF
J: TRBJ1-3
V: TRBV28

CDR3: CASSSGLAGSYEQYF
J: TRBJ2-7
V: TRBV27

CDR3: CASSPTGTGFTEAFF
J: TRBJ1-1
V: TRBV19

CDR3: CASQTDTYEQYF
J: TRBJ2-7
V: TRBV28

CDR3: CASSLRQQDNEQFF
J: TRBJ2-1
V: TRBV18

CDR3: CSVPRSGQGDVGYTF
J: TRBJ1-2
V: TRBV29-1

CDR3: CASSYSGGMVADTQYF
J: TRBJ2-3
V: TRBV6-5

CDR3: CATATDLTINSPLHF
J: TRBJ1-6
V: TRBV6-1

CDR3: CASSLGARTDTQYF
J: TRBJ2-3
V: TRBV5-6

CDR3: CASLEQGPRGNEQFF
J: TRBJ2-1
V: TRBV2

CDR3: CASSSSRNTEAFF
J: TRBJ1-1
V: TRBV7-2

CDR3: CASSLAGGKNQPQHF
J: TRBJ1-5
V: TRBV7-2

CDR3: CASSQEAFSTDTQYF
J: TRBJ2-3
V: TRBV14

CDR3: CASSVGYRLNTEAFF
J: TRBJ1-1
V: TRBV9

CDR3: CASSLPAGRSYEQYF
J: TRBJ2-7
V: TRBV5-6

CDR3: CASGERFQGQPQHF
J: TRBJ1-5
V: TRBV2

CDR3: CASSAGDGNIQYF
J: TRBJ2-4
V: TRBV9

CDR3: CASSSMRREAFF
J: TRBJ1-1
V: TRBV11-1

CDR3: CASSMAPQGNNQPQHF
J: TRBJ1-5
V: TRBV19

CDR3: CASSSLTGGEQYF
J: TRBJ2-7
V: TRBV6-5

CDR3: CASSFRQDEQYF
J: TRBJ2-7
V: TRBV7-2

CDR3: CASSPGETYEQYF
J: TRBJ2-7
V: TRBV18

CDR3: CASSSTSVANEQYF
J: TRBJ2-7
V: TRBV7-2

CDR3: CASSVLQGETQYF
J: TRBJ2-5
V: TRBV2

CDR3: CASSRTLGQTGTEAFF
J: TRBJ1-1
V: TRBV4-1